These T cell receptor beta chains were read from a single sample in a study of CD8 T cells in Susac syndrome. A single record per CDR3 protein comes from TCRdb applying MiXCR to the immunoSEQ multiplex PCR reads. Among about 300,000 distinct CDR3 sequences listed, about 91% were seen once. The sequenced sample consisted of CD8+ T cells from PBMCs. These TCRs come from a human donor with multiple sclerosis. The CDR3 runs from the conserved cysteine through the conserved F or W. Fields, in order: J gene, clone size, D gene, V gene, CDR3 protein, CDR3 DNA. D genes are given only for firm matches. Clone size is shown for a subset of rows, as once, few, many or a class of expanded clone.

J gene: TRBJ2-7; clone size: once; D gene: NA; V gene: TRBV12-3/TRBV12-4; CDR3 protein: CASRARSSYEQYF; CDR3 DNA: TGTGCCAGCAGGGCCAGAAGCTCCTACGAGCAGTACTTC
J gene: TRBJ1-1; clone size: NA; D gene: NA; V gene: TRBV5-1; CDR3 protein: CASSYVDLMNTEAFF; CDR3 DNA: TGCGCCAGCAGCTACGTCGACCTCATGAACACTGAAGCTTTCTTT
J gene: TRBJ2-2; clone size: few; D gene: TRBD1; V gene: TRBV6-1; CDR3 protein: CASNTGTGGAGELFF; CDR3 DNA: TGTGCCAGCAATACCGGGACAGGGGGTGCCGGGGAGCTGTTTTTT
J gene: TRBJ1-1; clone size: NA; D gene: NA; V gene: TRBV7-3; CDR3 protein: CASSLLVGPNTEAFF; CDR3 DNA: TGTGCCAGCAGCTTATTGGTAGGTCCGAACACTGAAGCTTTCTTT
J gene: TRBJ1-6; clone size: once; D gene: TRBD1; V gene: TRBV19; CDR3 protein: CASSLRDSHNSPLHF; CDR3 DNA: TGTGCCAGTAGTCTCCGGGACAGCCATAATTCACCCCTCCACTTT
J gene: TRBJ2-1; clone size: once; D gene: NA; V gene: TRBV7-3; CDR3 protein: CASSLTSPLSTVGDEQFF; CDR3 DNA: TGTGCCAGCAGCTTAACGTCCCCGCTTTCGACAGTTGGCGATGAGCAGTTCTTC
J gene: TRBJ2-7; clone size: NA; D gene: TRBD2; V gene: TRBV12-3/TRBV12-4; CDR3 protein: CASSRPSGSSYEQYF; CDR3 DNA: TGTGCCAGCAGCCGTCCTAGCGGGAGTAGCTACGAGCAGTACTTC
J gene: TRBJ2-5; clone size: NA; D gene: TRBD2; V gene: TRBV10-3; CDR3 protein: CAISEPSGEETQYF; CDR3 DNA: TGTGCCATCAGTGAACCTAGCGGGGAAGAGACCCAGTACTTC
J gene: TRBJ2-6; clone size: NA; D gene: NA; V gene: TRBV12-3/TRBV12-4; CDR3 protein: CASSLLAGANVLTF; CDR3 DNA: TGTGCCAGCAGTTTACTAGCGGGGGCCAACGTCCTGACTTTC
J gene: TRBJ2-5; clone size: NA; D gene: TRBD2; V gene: TRBV29-1; CDR3 protein: CSVVFLAEQETQYF; CDR3 DNA: TGCAGCGTTGTCTTTCTAGCGGAACAAGAGACCCAGTACTTC
J gene: TRBJ1-1; clone size: once; D gene: NA; V gene: TRBV4-2; CDR3 protein: CASSHLGGALNTEAFF; CDR3 DNA: TGTGCCAGCAGCCATCTTGGGGGGGCTCTGAACACTGAAGCTTTCTTT